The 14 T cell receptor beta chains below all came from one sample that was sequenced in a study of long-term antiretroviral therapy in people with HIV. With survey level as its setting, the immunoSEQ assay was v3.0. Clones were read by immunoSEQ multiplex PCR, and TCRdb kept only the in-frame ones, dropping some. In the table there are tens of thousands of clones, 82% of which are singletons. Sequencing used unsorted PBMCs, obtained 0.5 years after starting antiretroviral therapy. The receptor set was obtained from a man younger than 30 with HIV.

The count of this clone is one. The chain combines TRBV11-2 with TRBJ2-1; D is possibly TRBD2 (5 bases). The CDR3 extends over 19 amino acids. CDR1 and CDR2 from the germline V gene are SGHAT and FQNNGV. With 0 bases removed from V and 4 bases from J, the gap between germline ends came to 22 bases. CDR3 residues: CASSLDLPTKETIYNEQFF. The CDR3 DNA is TGTGCCAGCAGCTTAGATCTCCCCACTAAGGAGACTATATACAATGAGCAGTTCTTC.

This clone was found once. This CDR3 reads CASSRWEGKAFF. The CDR3 nucleotides read TGTGCCAGCAGCCGATGGGAGGGGAAAGCTTTCTTT. This chain joins TRBV7-9 and TRBJ1-1; possibly TRBD1 for D (5 bases). Deletions cut 5 bases from V and 9 bases from J, with 13 bases between. Per germline, CDR1 SEHNR and CDR2 FQNEAQ (reference sequence). This CDR3 is built from 12 residues.

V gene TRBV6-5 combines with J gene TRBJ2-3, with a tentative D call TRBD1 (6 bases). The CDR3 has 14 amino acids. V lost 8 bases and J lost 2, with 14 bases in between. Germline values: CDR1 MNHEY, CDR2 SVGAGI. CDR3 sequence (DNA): TGTGCCAGCGGATTACAGGGAATCACAGATACGCAGTATTTT. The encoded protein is CASGLQGITDTQYF.

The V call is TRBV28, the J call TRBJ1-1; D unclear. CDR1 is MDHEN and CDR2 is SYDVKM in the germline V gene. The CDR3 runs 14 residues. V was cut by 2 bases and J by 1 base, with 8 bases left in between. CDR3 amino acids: CASSLRVGNTEAFF. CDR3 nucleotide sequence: TGTGCCAGCAGTTTAAGGGTAGGGAACACTGAAGCTTTCTTT.

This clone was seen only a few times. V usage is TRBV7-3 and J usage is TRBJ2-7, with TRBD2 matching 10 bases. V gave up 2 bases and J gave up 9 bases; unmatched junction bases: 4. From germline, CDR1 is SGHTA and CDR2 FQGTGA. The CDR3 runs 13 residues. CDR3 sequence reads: CASSLLAGDRQYF. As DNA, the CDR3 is TGTGCCAGCAGCTTACTAGCGGGGGATCGGCAGTACTTC.

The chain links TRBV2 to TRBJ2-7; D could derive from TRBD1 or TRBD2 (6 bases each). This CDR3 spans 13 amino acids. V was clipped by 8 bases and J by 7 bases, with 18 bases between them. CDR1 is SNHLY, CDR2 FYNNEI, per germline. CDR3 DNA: TGTGCCAGCCGGAACCCACAGGGAGGTGAGCAGTACTTC. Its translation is CASRNPQGGEQYF.

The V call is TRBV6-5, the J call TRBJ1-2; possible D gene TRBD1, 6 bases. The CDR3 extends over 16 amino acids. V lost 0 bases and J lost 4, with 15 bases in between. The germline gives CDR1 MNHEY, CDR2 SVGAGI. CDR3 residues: CASSYSRGGRGYGYTF. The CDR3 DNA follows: TGTGCCAGCAGTTACTCTAGGGGGGGGCGAGGCTATGGCTACACCTTC.

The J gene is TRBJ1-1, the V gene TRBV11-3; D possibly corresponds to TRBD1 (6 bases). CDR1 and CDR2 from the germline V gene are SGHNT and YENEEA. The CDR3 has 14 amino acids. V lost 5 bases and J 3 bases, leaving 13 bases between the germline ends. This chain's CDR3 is CASSGSDSDTEAFF. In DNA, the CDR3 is TGTGCCAGCAGCGGGTCGGACAGTGACACTGAAGCTTTCTTT.

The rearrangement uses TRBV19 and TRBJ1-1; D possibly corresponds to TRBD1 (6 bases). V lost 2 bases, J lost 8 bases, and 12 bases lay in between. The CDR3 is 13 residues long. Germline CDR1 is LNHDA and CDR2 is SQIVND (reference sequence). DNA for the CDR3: TGTGCCAGTAGTATAACGGGGCAGGGGGAAGCTTTCTTT. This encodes CASSITGQGEAFF. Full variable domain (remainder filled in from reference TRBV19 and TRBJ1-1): DGGITQSPKYLFRKEGQNVTLSCEQNLNHDAMYWYRQDPGQGLRLIYYSQIVNDFQKGDIAEGYSVSREKKESFPLTVTSAQKNPTAFYLCASSITGQGEAFFGQGTRLTVV.

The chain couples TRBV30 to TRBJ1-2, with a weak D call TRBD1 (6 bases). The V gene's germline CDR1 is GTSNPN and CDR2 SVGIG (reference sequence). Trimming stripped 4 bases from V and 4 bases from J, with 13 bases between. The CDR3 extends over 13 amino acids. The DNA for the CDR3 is TGTGCCTGGAACAGGGAGTACCCCTATGGCTACACCTTC. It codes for CAWNREYPYGYTF.

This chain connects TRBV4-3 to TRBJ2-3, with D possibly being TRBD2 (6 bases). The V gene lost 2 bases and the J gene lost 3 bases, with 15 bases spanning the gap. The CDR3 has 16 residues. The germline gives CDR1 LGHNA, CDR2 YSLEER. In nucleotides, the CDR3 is TGCGCCAGCAGCCAAAACACGCGGGGTTTGACAGATACGCAGTATTTT. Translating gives CASSQNTRGLTDTQYF.

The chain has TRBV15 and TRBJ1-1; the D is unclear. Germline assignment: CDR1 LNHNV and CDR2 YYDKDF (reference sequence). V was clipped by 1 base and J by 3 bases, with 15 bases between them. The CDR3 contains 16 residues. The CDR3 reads CATSRGSRSGDTEAFF. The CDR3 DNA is TGTGCCACCAGCAGAGGGTCGAGGTCTGGGGACACTGAAGCTTTCTTT. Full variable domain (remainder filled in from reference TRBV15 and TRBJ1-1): DAMVIQNPRYQVTQFGKPVTLSCSQTLNHNVMYWYQQKSSQAPKLLFHYYDKDFNNEADTPDNFQSRRPNTSFCFLDIRSPGLGDTAMYLCATSRGSRSGDTEAFFGQGTRLTVV.

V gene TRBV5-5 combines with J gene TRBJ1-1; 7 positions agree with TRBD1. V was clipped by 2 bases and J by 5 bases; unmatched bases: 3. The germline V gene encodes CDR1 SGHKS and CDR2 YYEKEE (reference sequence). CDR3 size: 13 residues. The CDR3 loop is CASSFQGGTEAFF. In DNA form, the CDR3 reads TGTGCCAGCAGCTTCCAGGGGGGAACTGAAGCTTTCTTT.

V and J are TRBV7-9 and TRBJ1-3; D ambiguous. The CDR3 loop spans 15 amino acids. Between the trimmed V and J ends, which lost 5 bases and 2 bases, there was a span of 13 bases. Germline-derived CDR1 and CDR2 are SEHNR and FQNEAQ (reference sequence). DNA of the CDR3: TGTGCCAGCAGCCACCCTCGCGGGGCTGGAAACACCATATATTTT. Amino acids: CASSHPRGAGNTIYF.